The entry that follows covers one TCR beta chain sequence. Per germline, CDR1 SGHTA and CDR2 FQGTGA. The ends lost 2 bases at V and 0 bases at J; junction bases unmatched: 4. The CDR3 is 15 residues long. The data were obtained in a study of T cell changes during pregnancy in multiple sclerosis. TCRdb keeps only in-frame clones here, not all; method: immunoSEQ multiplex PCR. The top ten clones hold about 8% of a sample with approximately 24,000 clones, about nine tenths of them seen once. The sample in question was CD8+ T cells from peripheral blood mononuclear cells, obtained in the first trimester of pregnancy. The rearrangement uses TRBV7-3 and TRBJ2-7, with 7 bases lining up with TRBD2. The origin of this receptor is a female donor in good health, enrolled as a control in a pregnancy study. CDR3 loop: CASSLGGGSSYEQYF. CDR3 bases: TGTGCCAGCAGCTTAGGGGGGGGGAGCTCCTACGAGCAGTACTTC.